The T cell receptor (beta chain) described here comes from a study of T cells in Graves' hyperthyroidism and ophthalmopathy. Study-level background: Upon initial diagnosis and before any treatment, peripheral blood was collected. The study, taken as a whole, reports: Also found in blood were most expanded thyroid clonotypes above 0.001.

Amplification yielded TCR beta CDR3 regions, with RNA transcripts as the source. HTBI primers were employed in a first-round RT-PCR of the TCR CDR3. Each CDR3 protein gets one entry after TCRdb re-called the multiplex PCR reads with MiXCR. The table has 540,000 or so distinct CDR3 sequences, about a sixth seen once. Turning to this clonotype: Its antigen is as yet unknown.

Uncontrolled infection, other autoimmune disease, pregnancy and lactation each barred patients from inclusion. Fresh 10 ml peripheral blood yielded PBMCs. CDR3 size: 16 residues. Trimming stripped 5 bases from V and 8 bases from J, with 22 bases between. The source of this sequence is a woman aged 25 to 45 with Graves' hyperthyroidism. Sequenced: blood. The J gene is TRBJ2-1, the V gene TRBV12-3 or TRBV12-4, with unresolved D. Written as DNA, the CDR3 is TGTGCCAGCAGTGTGTGGGTGGTAGGGAACGATCATGAGCAGTTCTTC. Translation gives CASSVWVVGNDHEQFF.